The 15 T cell receptor beta chains below were found in one sample sequenced in a study of cytomegalovirus exposure and HLA in healthy donors. The repertoire was sequenced with immunoSEQ multiplex PCR; TCRdb's copy has only in-frame clones and lacks some. The data contain 55,000 to 80,000 clones, 85% to 95% of them singletons. The sequencing sample was made of PBMCs. The receptors here all came from a woman aged 18-29 years in good health and CMV-seropositive.

V usage is TRBV10-3 and J usage is TRBJ2-1; D is perhaps TRBD2 (5 bases). The germline V gene encodes CDR1 ENHRY and CDR2 SYGVKD. With 2 bases removed from V and 5 bases from J, the gap between germline ends came to 7 bases. The CDR3 covers 13 residues. CDR3 nucleotides: TGTGCCATCAGTGAGCGGGGAGACAATGAGCAGTTCTTC. Its protein product is CAISERGDNEQFF.

The rearrangement uses TRBV4-1 and TRBJ2-5; TRBD2 matches 9 bases. CDR1 MGHRA and CDR2 YSYEKL come from the germline V gene. CDR3 size: 19 residues. V shed 0 bases, J shed 7 bases, and the junction held 18 bases outside the gene matches. The CDR3 DNA sequence: TGCGCCAGCAGCCAAGATGGGAGAATGGTGGCGGGAGGGGGGACGACCCAGTACTTC. Encoded protein: CASSQDGRMVAGGGTTQYF.

The chain has TRBV5-1 and TRBJ2-7, with D possibly matching TRBD2 (6 bases). The CDR3 runs 13 residues. The V end was cut by 1 base, the J end by 6 bases, with 11 bases between. From germline, CDR1 is SGHRS and CDR2 YFSETQ. The CDR3 spells CASSLRARGEQYF. In DNA form, the CDR3 reads TGCGCCAGCAGCTTGCGGGCGCGGGGCGAGCAGTACTTC.

The chain links TRBV30 to TRBJ2-1; TRBD2 aligns across 8 bases. The CDR3 runs to 16 residues. The trim removed 3 bases at V and 1 base at J, leaving 8 bases unmatched. CDR1 GTSNPN and CDR2 SVGIG come from the germline V gene (reference sequence). The CDR3 sequence is CAWSRLASVSYNEQFF. The CDR3 DNA is TGTGCCTGGAGCCGACTAGCGTCGGTATCCTACAATGAGCAGTTCTTC.

This chain links TRBV6-1 with TRBJ1-3, with no clear D. The length of the CDR3 is 13 residues. The V gene lost 5 bases and the J gene lost 0 bases, with 5 bases spanning the gap. Germline V gives CDR1 MNHNS, CDR2 SASEGT. The CDR3 DNA reads as TGTGCCAGCAGTCCTTCCTCTGGAAACACCATATATTTT. As protein: CASSPSSGNTIYF.

The V call is TRBV19, the J call TRBJ2-7; D is unclear. V gave up 6 bases and J gave up 3 bases, with 18 bases separating them. CDR3 size: 15 residues. Germline V gene lookup returns CDR1 LNHDA and CDR2 SQIVND (reference sequence). CDR3 DNA sequence: TGTGCCAGTAGAGGAATTAGACAAGGTTACTACGAGCAGTACTTC. This sequence encodes CASRGIRQGYYEQYF.

This clone was seen once. V is TRBV5-4 and J is TRBJ1-4, with a weak D call TRBD1 (5 bases). The CDR3 is made up of 13 amino acids. The germline gives CDR1 SGHNT, CDR2 YYREEE (reference sequence). Trimming pared 2 bases from V and 8 bases from J, leaving 10 bases between. CDR3 sequence reads: CASSLKGQEKLFF. DNA for the CDR3: TGTGCCAGCAGCTTAAAGGGGCAAGAAAAACTGTTTTTT.

As concerns this clone: The sample carries other DNA sequences with the same CDR3. The chain carries TRBV30 and TRBJ2-3, with 11 bases matching TRBD2. The V segment lost 5 bases and the J segment 3 bases; nucleotides outside the gene matches: 7. The CDR3 consists of 15 residues. CDR1 and CDR2 from the germline V gene are GTSNPN and SVGIG (reference sequence). CDR3 coding DNA: TGTGCCTGGGCTGTTAGCGGGGGGGCGACAGATACGCAGTATTTT. Protein sequence: CAWAVSGGATDTQYF.

CDR3 coding DNA: TGTGCCAGCAGCTTATCCTCCACAGATACGCAGTATTTT. Its translation is CASSLSSTDTQYF. The chain employs TRBV7-9 and TRBJ2-3; D not resolved. This CDR3 is 13 amino acids long. The germline CDR1 and CDR2 sequences are SEHNR and FQNEAQ (reference sequence). Trimming cost V 2 bases and J 2 bases, with 5 bases left between them.

In nucleotides, the CDR3 is TGTGCCACGACCGGGACAGGAAAATACGAGCAGTACTTC. As protein: CATTGTGKYEQYF. This chain links TRBV10-3 with TRBJ2-7; TRBD1 matches 8 bases. There are 13 residues in the CDR3. The J segment lost 4 bases and the V segment lost 10 bases, leaving 9 bases of the junction unmatched. Germline-derived CDR1 and CDR2 are ENHRY and SYGVKD.

This chain connects TRBV28 to TRBJ1-5, with 9 bases matching TRBD1. The trim removed 3 bases at V and 4 bases at J, leaving 1 base unmatched. The CDR3 has 14 amino acids. The V gene's germline CDR1 is MDHEN and CDR2 SYDVKM. CDR3 sequence: CASSFGQGNQPQHF. CDR3 DNA sequence: TGTGCCAGCAGTTTTGGACAGGGGAATCAGCCCCAGCATTTT.

This chain joins TRBV6-5 and TRBJ2-5, with 8 positions matching TRBD2. Germline loops: CDR1 MNHEY, CDR2 SVGAGI. The CDR3 has 15 amino acids. V shed 8 bases and J 5 bases; nucleotides not matched to a gene: 13. The CDR3, as DNA: TGTGCCAGCGCCTTCCGCGGCGGGGGGAGGGAGACCCAGTACTTC. This gives the protein CASAFRGGGRETQYF.

This chain uses TRBV7-6 with TRBJ2-7; maybe TRBD2 (5 bases). V lost 5 bases to trimming and J lost 6 bases, with 11 bases between them. The germline CDR1 and CDR2 sequences are SGHVS and FNYEAQ. The CDR3 sequence is 12 residues long. This chain's CDR3 is CASSPNRGEQYF. The CDR3 DNA reads TGTGCCAGCAGCCCAAACCGGGGCGAGCAGTACTTC.

This chain links TRBV19 with TRBJ1-2, with D maybe TRBD1 (6 bases). The V and J ends lost 5 bases and 8 bases respectively, with 12 bases between them. CDR1 is LNHDA, CDR2 SQIVND, per germline (reference sequence). This CDR3 spans 12 amino acids. Here the CDR3 reads CASSPQGHGYTF. DNA for the CDR3: TGTGCCAGTAGTCCACAGGGACACGGCTACACCTTC.

V gene TRBV11-3 combines with J gene TRBJ2-7, with D uncertain. CDR1 SGHNT and CDR2 YENEEA come from the germline V gene. The CDR3 contains 13 residues. V shed 4 bases and J shed 5 bases, with 12 bases lying between them. CDR3 protein: CASSSTAVDEQYF. DNA of the CDR3: TGTGCCAGCAGCTCGACGGCGGTGGACGAGCAGTACTTC.